Sequencing of this T cell receptor beta chain was carried out in a study of T cells after yellow fever vaccination. The overall study: For low cell numbers, libraries were made with SMART-Seq v4 Ultra Low Input. General observations from the study: By day 5 rather than day 15, the secondary response had peaked, though it was weaker.

There are a few counts of this clonotype. Its antigen is as yet unknown. Template switching with 5'RACE generated the TCR cDNA and added a universal primer site and UMIs. TCRdb processed the 5' RACE reads anew with MiXCR; each CDR3 protein has one entry. In the table there are 230,000 or so distinct CDR3 sequences, over 6.5% of which are singletons. Germline V gene lookup returns CDR1 WNHNN and CDR2 SYGVQD (reference sequence). The CDR3 runs to 18 residues. The ends lost 4 bases at V and 0 bases at J; junction bases unmatched: 10. This sample comprised CD4+ T cells sorted from PBMCs, obtained on the day of the yellow fever booster vaccination. The TCR sequence derives from a young man who received the YFV17D yellow fever vaccine. This rearrangement joins TRBV10-1 to TRBJ2-3; 10 bases agree with TRBD2. CDR3: CASSVGLAGATSTDTQYF. As DNA, the CDR3 is TGCGCCAGCAGTGTTGGTCTAGCGGGGGCCACTAGCACAGATACGCAGTATTTT.